This T cell receptor beta chain comes out of a study of identical twins. The study, taken as a whole, reports: Beta out-of-frame sequences showed weaker excess twin sharing. When twins shared out-of-frame alpha sequences, those sequences had excess low generation probability. In drawing conclusions, the study used cross-sectional statistical analysis and did not follow the same donors. Twin sharing of out-of-frame TCR alpha was underestimated by models in monozygotic pairs.

TCRdb passed the 5' RACE reads through MiXCR, listing each CDR3 protein once. The sample lists a few hundred thousand distinct CDR3 sequences; 15% to 20% were seen once. Germline V lookup: CDR1 LGHDT, CDR2 YNNKEL (reference sequence). The CDR3 runs to 13 residues. The ends were cut back, 2 bases at V and 1 base at J, with 0 bases in the middle. This clonotype was observed many times. The antigen remains undetermined. The TCR comes from a man aged 45-65 years in good health. The sequenced material came from naive T cells sorted from blood. The chain recombines TRBV3-1 with TRBJ2-6; D gene uncertain. CDR3 nucleotides: TGTGCCAGCAGCCAATCTGGGGCCAACGTCCTGACTTTC. Its translation: CASSQSGANVLTF.